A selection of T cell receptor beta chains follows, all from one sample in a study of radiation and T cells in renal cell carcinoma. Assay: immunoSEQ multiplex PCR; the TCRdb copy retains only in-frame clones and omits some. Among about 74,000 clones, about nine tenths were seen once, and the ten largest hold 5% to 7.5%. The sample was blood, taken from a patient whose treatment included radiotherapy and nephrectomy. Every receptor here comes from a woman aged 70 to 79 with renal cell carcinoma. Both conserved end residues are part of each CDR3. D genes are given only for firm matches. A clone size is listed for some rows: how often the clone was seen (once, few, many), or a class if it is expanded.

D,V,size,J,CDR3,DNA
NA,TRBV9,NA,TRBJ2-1,CASSSLSIPEEQFF,TGTGCCAGCAGCTCCTTAAGTATCCCCGAGGAGCAGTTCTTC
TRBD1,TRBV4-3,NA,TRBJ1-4,CASSQQGQSNEKLFF,TGCGCCAGCAGCCAGCAGGGACAGTCTAATGAAAAACTGTTTTTT
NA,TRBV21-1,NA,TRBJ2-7,CASSMNNGGPEQYF,TGTGCCAGCAGCATGAATAACGGGGGGCCCGAGCAGTACTTC
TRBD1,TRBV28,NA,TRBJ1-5,CAVTGGNSNQPQHF,TGTGCCGTGACAGGGGGCAATAGCAATCAGCCCCAGCATTTT
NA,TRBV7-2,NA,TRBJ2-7,CASSLAASVYEQYF,TGTGCCAGCAGCTTAGCGGCTTCTGTTTACGAGCAGTACTTC
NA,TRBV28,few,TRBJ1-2,CASSSPRRGANYGYTF,TGTGCCAGCAGTTCCCCTAGGCGGGGGGCTAACTATGGCTACACCTTC
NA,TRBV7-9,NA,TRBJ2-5,CASSPAVRVMGTQYF,TGTGCCAGCAGCCCAGCGGTCAGGGTCATGGGGACCCAGTACTTC
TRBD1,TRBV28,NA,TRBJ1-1,CASSSYKGGRDTEAFF,TGTGCCAGCAGTTCATATAAAGGGGGCAGGGACACTGAAGCTTTCTTT
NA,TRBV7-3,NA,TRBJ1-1,CASSLMAGSNTEAFF,TGTGCCAGCAGCTTAATGGCGGGGTCGAACACTGAAGCTTTCTTT
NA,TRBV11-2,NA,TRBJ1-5,CASSLDSSNQPQHF,TGTGCCAGCAGCTTAGATTCTAGCAATCAGCCCCAGCATTTT
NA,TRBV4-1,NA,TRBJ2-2,CASSQDESRGGRANTGELFF,TGCGCCAGCAGCCAAGATGAAAGTCGTGGGGGGCGAGCGAACACCGGGGAGCTGTTTTTT
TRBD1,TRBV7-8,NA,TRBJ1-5,CASSLGTGDQPQHF,TGTGCCAGCAGCTTAGGGACAGGGGATCAGCCCCAGCATTTT
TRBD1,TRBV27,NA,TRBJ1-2,CASSLSDRDYGYTF,TGTGCCAGCAGTTTATCGGACAGGGACTATGGCTACACCTTC
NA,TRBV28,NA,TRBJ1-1,CASSTAVSEAFF,TGTGCCAGCAGTACGGCCGTGAGTGAAGCTTTCTTT
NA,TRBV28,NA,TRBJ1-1,CASRQGGAVGTEAFF,TGTGCCAGCAGACAAGGGGGGGCTGTCGGCACTGAAGCTTTCTTT
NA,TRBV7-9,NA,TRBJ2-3,CASSLEGRTDTQYF,TGTGCCAGCAGCTTAGAGGGGCGCACAGATACGCAGTATTTT
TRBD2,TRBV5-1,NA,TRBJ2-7,CASSPGAGLAGEQYF,TGCGCCAGCAGCCCGGGGGCCGGACTAGCGGGCGAGCAGTACTTC
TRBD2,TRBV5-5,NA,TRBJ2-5,CASSYGLAGAGETQYF,TGTGCCAGCAGCTACGGACTAGCGGGGGCTGGAGAGACCCAGTACTTC
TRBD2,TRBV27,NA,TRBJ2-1,CASSSYSSGGAENEQFF,TGTGCCAGCAGTTCCTATTCTAGCGGGGGGGCCGAGAATGAGCAGTTCTTC
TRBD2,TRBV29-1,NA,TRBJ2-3,CSVVTSGGNTDTQYF,TGCAGCGTTGTGACTAGCGGGGGTAATACAGATACGCAGTATTTT
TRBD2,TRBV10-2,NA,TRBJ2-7,CASGGTSGGSGEQYF,TGCGCCAGCGGCGGGACTAGCGGGGGGTCTGGCGAGCAGTACTTC
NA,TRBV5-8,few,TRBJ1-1,CASSLARNTEAFF,TGTGCCAGCAGCTTGGCCAGGAACACTGAAGCTTTCTTT
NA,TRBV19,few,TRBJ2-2,CASSMVGAGELFF,TGTGCCAGTAGTATGGTGGGGGCCGGGGAGCTGTTTTTT
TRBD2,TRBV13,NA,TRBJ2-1,CASSPSPSGTSGGGSYNEQFF,TGTGCCAGCAGCCCCTCGCCCTCCGGGACTAGCGGGGGGGGTTCCTACAATGAGCAGTTCTTC
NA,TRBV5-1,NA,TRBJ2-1,CASTEAGAYNEQFF,TGCGCCAGCACGGAAGCGGGCGCCTACAATGAGCAGTTCTTC
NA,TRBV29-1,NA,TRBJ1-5,CSVGTPNQPQHF,TGCAGCGTCGGGACTCCAAATCAGCCCCAGCATTTT
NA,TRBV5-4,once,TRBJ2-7,CASSLAPASEQYF,TGTGCCAGCAGCTTGGCCCCGGCTAGCGAGCAGTACTTC
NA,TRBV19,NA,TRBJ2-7,CARWVKDEQYF,TGTGCCAGATGGGTAAAGGACGAGCAGTACTTC
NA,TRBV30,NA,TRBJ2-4,CAWSGGGFGKNIQYF,TGTGCCTGGAGTGGGGGTGGGTTCGGCAAAAACATTCAGTACTTC
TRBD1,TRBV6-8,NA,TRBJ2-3,CASPWTGRGTDTQYF,TGTGCCAGCCCCTGGACAGGGCGTGGCACAGATACGCAGTATTTT
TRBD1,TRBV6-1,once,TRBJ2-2,CASSSGTGGGELFF,TGTGCCAGCAGTTCTGGGACAGGTGGGGGGGAGCTGTTTTTT
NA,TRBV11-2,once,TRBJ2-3,CASSLAPTSPSTDTQYF,TGTGCCAGCAGCTTAGCCCCTACTAGCCCGAGCACAGATACGCAGTATTTT
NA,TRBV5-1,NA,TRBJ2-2,CASSLIGGTGELFF,TGCGCCAGCAGCTTGATCGGGGGAACCGGGGAGCTGTTTTTT
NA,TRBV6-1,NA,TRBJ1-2,CASSEAGGYGYTF,TGTGCCAGCAGTGAAGCTGGGGGCTATGGCTACACCTTC
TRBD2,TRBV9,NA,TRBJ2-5,CASSVFTSGYQETQYF,TGTGCCAGCAGCGTTTTTACTAGCGGGTACCAAGAGACCCAGTACTTC
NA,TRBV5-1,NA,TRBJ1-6,CASSLERIGNSPLHF,TGCGCCAGCAGCTTGGAAAGGATCGGGAATTCACCCCTCCACTTT
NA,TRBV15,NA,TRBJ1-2,CATSRVGGSNGYTF,TGTGCCACCAGCAGAGTAGGGGGATCGAATGGCTACACCTTC
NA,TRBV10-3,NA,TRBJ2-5,CAISDRAPGRETQYF,TGTGCCATCAGTGATCGAGCTCCGGGGCGAGAGACCCAGTACTTC
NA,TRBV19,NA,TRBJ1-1,CASSTAMNTEAFF,TGTGCCAGTAGTACGGCCATGAACACTGAAGCTTTCTTT
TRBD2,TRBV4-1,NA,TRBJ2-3,CASSQRSSGLAADTQYF,TGCGCCAGCAGCCAAAGATCGTCCGGACTAGCGGCAGATACGCAGTATTTT
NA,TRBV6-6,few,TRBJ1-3,CASSKGPLQDTIYF,TGTGCCAGCAGCAAGGGACCGCTACAAGACACCATATATTTT